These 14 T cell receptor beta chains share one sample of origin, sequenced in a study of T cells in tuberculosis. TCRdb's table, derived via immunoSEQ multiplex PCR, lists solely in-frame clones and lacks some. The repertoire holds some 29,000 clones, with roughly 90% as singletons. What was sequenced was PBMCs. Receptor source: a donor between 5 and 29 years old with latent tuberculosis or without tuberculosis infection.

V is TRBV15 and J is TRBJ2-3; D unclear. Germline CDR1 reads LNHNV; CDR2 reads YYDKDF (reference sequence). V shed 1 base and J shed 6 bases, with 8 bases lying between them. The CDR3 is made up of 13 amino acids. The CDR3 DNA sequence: TGTGCCACCAGCAGAGCCCTATCGGATACGCAGTATTTT. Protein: CATSRALSDTQYF.

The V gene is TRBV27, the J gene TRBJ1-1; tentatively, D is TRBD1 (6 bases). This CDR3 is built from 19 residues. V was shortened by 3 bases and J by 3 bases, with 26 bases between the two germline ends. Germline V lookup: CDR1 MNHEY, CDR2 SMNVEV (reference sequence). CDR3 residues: CASSLRPSGVLSRHTEAFF. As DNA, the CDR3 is TGTGCCAGCAGTTTGCGACCCTCAGGGGTCCTGTCCCGTCACACTGAAGCTTTCTTT.

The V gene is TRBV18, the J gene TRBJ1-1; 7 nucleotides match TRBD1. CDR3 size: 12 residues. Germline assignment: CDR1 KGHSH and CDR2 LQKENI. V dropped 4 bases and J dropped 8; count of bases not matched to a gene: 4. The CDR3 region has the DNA TGTGCCAGCTCACAGGGACAGACAGAAGCTTTCTTT. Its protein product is CASSQGQTEAFF.

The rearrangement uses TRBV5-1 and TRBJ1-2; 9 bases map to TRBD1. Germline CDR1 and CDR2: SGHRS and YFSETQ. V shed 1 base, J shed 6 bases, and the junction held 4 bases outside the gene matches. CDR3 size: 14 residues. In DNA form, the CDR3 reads TGCGCCAGCAGCTTGCGGGGACAGGGAGATGGCTACACCTTC. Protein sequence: CASSLRGQGDGYTF.

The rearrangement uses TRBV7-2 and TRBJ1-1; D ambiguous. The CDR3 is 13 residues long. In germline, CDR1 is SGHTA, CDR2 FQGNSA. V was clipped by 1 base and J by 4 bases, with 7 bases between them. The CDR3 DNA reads TGTGCCAGCAGCTTAGGGGCGCGCACTGAAGCTTTCTTT. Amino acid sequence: CASSLGARTEAFF.

CDR3 region: CASRPPGGSEKLFF. The DNA of the CDR3 is TGTGCCAGTAGGCCCCCAGGGGGGTCTGAAAAACTGTTTTTT. The chain combines TRBV19 with TRBJ1-4, with 7 bases identical to TRBD1. V trimming: 6 bases; J trimming: 7 bases; junction bases outside the gene matches: 8. CDR3 size: 14 residues. Looked up from germline, CDR1 is LNHDA and CDR2 is SQIVND (reference sequence).

The CDR3 sequence: CASSYLTVGVLREQYF. The CDR3 nucleotides are TGTGCCAGCAGTTACCTGACGGTCGGGGTACTGCGCGAGCAGTACTTC. V is TRBV6-6 and J is TRBJ2-7, with D possibly being TRBD2 (5 bases). V was cut by 2 bases and J by 6 bases, with 20 bases left in between. Per germline, CDR1 MNHNY and CDR2 SVGAGI (reference sequence). The CDR3 is 16 amino acids.

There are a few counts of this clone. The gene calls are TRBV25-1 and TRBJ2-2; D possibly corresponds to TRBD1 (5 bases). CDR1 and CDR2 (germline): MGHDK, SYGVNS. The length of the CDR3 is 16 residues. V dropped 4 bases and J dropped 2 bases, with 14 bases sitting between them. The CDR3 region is CASSGYRKPNTGELFF. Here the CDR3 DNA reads TGTGCCAGCAGTGGTTACAGGAAGCCCAACACCGGGGAGCTGTTTTTT.

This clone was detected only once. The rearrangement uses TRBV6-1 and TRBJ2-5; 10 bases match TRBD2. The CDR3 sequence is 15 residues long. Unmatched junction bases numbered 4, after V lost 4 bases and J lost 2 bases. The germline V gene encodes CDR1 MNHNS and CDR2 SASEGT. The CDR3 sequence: CASSGLAGAQETQYF. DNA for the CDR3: TGTGCCAGCAGTGGGCTAGCGGGGGCACAAGAGACCCAGTACTTC.

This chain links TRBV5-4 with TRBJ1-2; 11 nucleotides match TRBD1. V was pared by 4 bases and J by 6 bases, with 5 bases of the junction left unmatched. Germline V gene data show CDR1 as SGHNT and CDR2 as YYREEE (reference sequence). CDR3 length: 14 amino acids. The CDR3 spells CASSTDRGLDGYTF. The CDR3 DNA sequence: TGTGCCAGCAGCACGGACAGGGGGCTGGATGGCTACACCTTC.

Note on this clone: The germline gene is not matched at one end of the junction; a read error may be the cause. CDR3 in amino acids: CASSLGGETGPRGLYNEQFF. The DNA of the CDR3 is TGTGCCAGCAGTTTGGGGGGTGAAACAGGGCCGAGGGGGCTTTACAATGAGCAGTTCTTC. This sequence joins TRBV5-4 and TRBJ2-1, with D perhaps matching TRBD1 (7 bases). CDR3 size: 20 residues. CDR1 and CDR2 (germline): SGHNT, YYREEE (reference sequence).

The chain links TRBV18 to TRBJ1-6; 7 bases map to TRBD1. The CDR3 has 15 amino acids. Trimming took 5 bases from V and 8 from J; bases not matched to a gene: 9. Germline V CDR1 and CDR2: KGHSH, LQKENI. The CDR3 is CASSTGQENYSPLHF. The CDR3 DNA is TGTGCCAGCTCAACCGGACAGGAGAACTATTCACCCCTCCACTTT.

DNA for the CDR3: TGTGCCAGCAGCTTATTTATGACAGCGAACACCGGGGAGCTGTTTTTT. It encodes CASSLFMTANTGELFF. The chain employs TRBV11-2 and TRBJ2-2, with a tentative D call TRBD1 (5 bases). This CDR3 region has 16 residues. Germline assignment: CDR1 SGHAT and CDR2 FQNNGV. V shed 2 bases and J shed 0 bases, with 10 bases lying between them. The full variable domain, in which reference TRBV11-2 and TRBJ2-2 provide the parts outside the CDR3, is EAGVAQSPRYKIIEKRQSVAFWCNPISGHATLYWYQQILGQGPKLLIQFQNNGVVDDSQLPKDRFSAERLKGVDSTLKIQPAKLEDSAVYLCASSLFMTANTGELFFGEGSRLTVL.

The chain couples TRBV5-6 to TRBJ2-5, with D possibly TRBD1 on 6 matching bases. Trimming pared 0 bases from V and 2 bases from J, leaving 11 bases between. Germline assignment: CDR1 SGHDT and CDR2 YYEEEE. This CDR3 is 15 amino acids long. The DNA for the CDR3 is TGTGCCAGCAGCTTGGTCCGACAGGAGCAAGAGACCCAGTACTTC. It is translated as CASSLVRQEQETQYF.